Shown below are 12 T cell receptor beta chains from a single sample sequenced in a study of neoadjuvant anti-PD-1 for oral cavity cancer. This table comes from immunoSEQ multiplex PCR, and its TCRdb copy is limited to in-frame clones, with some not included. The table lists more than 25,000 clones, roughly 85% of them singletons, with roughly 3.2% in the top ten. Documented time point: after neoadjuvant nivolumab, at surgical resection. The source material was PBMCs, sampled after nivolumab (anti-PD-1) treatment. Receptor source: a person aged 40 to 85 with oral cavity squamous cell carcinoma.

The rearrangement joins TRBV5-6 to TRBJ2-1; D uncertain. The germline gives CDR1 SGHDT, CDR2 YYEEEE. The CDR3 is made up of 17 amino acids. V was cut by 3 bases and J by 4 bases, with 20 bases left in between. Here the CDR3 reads CASSWVTGRDIYNEQFF. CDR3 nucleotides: TGTGCCAGCAGCTGGGTCACCGGCAGAGACATTTACAATGAGCAGTTCTTC. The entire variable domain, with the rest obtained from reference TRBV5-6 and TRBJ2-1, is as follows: DAGVTQSPTHLIKTRGQQVTLRCSPKSGHDTVSWYQQALGQGPQFIFQYYEEEERQRGNFPDRFSGHQFPNYSSELNVNALLLGDSALYLCASSWVTGRDIYNEQFFGPGTRLTVL.

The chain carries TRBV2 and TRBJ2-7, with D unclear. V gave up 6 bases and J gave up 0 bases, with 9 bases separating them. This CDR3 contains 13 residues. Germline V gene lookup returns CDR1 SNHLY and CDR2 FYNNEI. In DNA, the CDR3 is TGTGCCAGCAGCATGGGCTACTCCTACGAGCAGTACTTC. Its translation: CASSMGYSYEQYF.

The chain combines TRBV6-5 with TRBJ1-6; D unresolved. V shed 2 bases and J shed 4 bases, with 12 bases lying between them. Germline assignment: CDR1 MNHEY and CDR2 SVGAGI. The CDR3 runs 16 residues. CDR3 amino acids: CASSYGQFTYNSPLHF. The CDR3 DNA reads TGTGCCAGCAGTTACGGGCAGTTCACATATAATTCACCCCTCCACTTT.

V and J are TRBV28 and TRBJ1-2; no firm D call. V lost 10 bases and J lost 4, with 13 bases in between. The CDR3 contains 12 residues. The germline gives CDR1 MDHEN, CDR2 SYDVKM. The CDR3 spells CATMVRSYGYTF. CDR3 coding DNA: TGTGCCACGATGGTCCGCAGCTATGGCTACACCTTC.

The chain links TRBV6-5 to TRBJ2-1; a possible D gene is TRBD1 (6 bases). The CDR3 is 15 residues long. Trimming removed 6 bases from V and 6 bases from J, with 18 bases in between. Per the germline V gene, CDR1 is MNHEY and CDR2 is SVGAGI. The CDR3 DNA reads TGTGCCAGCAGCCCTGGTCGTCCAGGGGTCAATGAGCAGTTCTTC. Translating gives CASSPGRPGVNEQFF.

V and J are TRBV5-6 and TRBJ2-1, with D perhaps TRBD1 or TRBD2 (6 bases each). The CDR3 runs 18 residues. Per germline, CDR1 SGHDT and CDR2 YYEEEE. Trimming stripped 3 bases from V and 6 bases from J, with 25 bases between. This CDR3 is CASSWLGSRGGSGNEQFF. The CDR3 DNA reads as TGTGCCAGCAGCTGGTTGGGGTCTAGAGGGGGGTCGGGCAATGAGCAGTTCTTC.

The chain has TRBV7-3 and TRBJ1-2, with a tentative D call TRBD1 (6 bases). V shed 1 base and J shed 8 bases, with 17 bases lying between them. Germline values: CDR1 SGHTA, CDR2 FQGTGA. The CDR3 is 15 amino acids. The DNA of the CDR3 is TGTGCCAGCAGCTTAAACCCGGACAGAGTTTACGGCTACACCTTC. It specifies CASSLNPDRVYGYTF.

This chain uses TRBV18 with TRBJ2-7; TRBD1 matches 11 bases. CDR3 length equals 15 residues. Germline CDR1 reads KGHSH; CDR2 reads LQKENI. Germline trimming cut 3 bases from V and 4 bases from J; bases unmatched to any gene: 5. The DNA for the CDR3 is TGTGCCAGCTCACCCCGGACAGGGGGCAAGTACGAGCAGTACTTC. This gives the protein CASSPRTGGKYEQYF.

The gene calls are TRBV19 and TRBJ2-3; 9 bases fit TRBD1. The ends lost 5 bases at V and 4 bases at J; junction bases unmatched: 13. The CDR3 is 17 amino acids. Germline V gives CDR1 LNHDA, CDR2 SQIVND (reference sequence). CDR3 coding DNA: TGTGCCAGTAGTCCCCACCGGGGACAGGGTATATCAGATACGCAGTATTTT. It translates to CASSPHRGQGISDTQYF.

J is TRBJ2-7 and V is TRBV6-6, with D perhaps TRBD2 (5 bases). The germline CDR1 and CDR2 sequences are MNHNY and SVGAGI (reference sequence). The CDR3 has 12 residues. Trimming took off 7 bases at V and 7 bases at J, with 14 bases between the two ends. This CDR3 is CASTQHQREQYF. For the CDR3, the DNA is TGTGCCAGCACCCAACATCAGCGGGAGCAGTACTTC.

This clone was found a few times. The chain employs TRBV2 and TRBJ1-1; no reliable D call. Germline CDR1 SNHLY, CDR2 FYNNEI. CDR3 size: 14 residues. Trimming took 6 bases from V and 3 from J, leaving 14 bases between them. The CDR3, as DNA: TGTGCCAGCAGAGTCGGAGTGGGGTACACTGAAGCTTTCTTT. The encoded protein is CASRVGVGYTEAFF.

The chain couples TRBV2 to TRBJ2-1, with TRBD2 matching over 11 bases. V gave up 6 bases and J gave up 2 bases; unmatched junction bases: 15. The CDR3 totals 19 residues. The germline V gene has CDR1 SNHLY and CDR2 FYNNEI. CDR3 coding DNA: TGTGCCAGCAGCGGGAAGGGACTAGCGGTTTTGAGTCCCTACAATGAGCAGTTCTTC. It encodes CASSGKGLAVLSPYNEQFF.